A single sample gave rise to the 21 T cell receptor beta chains below, sequenced in a study of OX40 agonist ivuxolimab in advanced cancers. Generated by immunoSEQ multiplex PCR, the TCRdb table keeps only in-frame clones and is missing some. The table lists around 150,000 clones, around 93% of them singletons. Sequencing used CD4+ or CD8+ T cells sorted from blood, obtained in a trial of the OX40 agonist ivuxolimab. Every receptor here comes from an adult with an advanced solid tumor such as melanoma, head and neck, liver or kidney cancer.

This chain uses TRBV9 with TRBJ2-1, with 9 bases aligning to TRBD2. Germline V gene sequence: CDR1 SGDLS, CDR2 YYNGEE. The V gene end was trimmed by 4 bases and the J gene end by 7 bases; junction bases not matched to a gene: 9. The CDR3 has 15 amino acids. CDR3 in amino acids: CASSHSGGGANEQFF. The CDR3 region has the DNA TGTGCCAGCAGCCACTCTGGCGGGGGGGCGAATGAGCAGTTCTTC.

V is TRBV10-3 and J is TRBJ2-1, with TRBD2 matching 12 bases. J was trimmed by 4 bases and V by 2 bases; bases with no gene match: 3. Looked up from germline, CDR1 is ENHRY and CDR2 is SYGVKD. The CDR3 consists of 16 residues. The chain's CDR3 is CAISETSGRRYNEQFF. DNA for the CDR3: TGTGCCATCAGTGAGACTAGCGGGAGGAGGTACAATGAGCAGTTCTTC.

The V call is TRBV27, the J call TRBJ2-5; D remains unclear. The CDR3 loop spans 14 amino acids. Per the germline V gene, CDR1 is MNHEY and CDR2 is SMNVEV (reference sequence). Trimming stripped 8 bases from V and 2 bases from J, with 15 bases between. CDR3 residues: CASSPTVIQETQYF. The CDR3 DNA reads TGTGCCAGCTCCCCTACCGTCATTCAAGAGACCCAGTACTTC.

The gene calls are TRBV2 and TRBJ1-6; tentative D call: TRBD1 (6 bases). The length of the CDR3 is 15 residues. From germline, CDR1 is SNHLY and CDR2 FYNNEI. Deletions cut 8 bases from V and 3 bases from J, with 14 bases between. CDR3 coding DNA: TGTGCCAGCGGCCCAGCAGGGGTCTATAATTCACCCCTCCACTTT. The encoded protein is CASGPAGVYNSPLHF.

The rearrangement joins TRBV7-9 to TRBJ1-1; D is unclear. The CDR3 extends over 12 amino acids. Per germline, CDR1 SEHNR and CDR2 FQNEAQ (reference sequence). Trimming stripped 4 bases from V and 5 bases from J, with 8 bases between. This CDR3 reads CASSSLGTEAFF. The CDR3 coding sequence is TGTGCCAGCAGCTCCCTAGGGACTGAAGCTTTCTTT.

The rearrangement links TRBV2 to TRBJ2-5, with D hard to call. Germline-derived CDR1 and CDR2 are SNHLY and FYNNEI. Trimming stripped 0 bases from V and 4 bases from J, with 15 bases between. This CDR3 is 16 amino acids long. CDR3 protein: CASSEAPGFSIETQYF. Here the CDR3 DNA reads TGTGCCAGCAGTGAAGCTCCCGGGTTCAGTATAGAGACCCAGTACTTC.

This chain connects TRBV6-5 to TRBJ1-1; 9 bases are a match to TRBD1. Germline CDR1 and CDR2: MNHEY and SVGAGI. The CDR3 totals 13 residues. The junction had 4 bases not matched to a gene; V was cut back by 7 bases and J by 4 bases. Here the CDR3 reads CASKRQGGTEAFF. The CDR3 coding sequence is TGTGCCAGCAAACGACAGGGGGGCACTGAAGCTTTCTTT.

The V call is TRBV28, the J call TRBJ1-2, with 8 positions matching TRBD1. In germline, CDR1 is MDHEN, CDR2 SYDVKM. CDR3 length: 20 residues. The V and J ends lost 2 bases and 3 bases, in that order; junction bases with no gene match: 20. The CDR3 region has the DNA TGTGCCAGCAGTTTAGTCCGGACTAAGACAGGGGCCTCTGATGACTATGGCTACACCTTC. It codes for CASSLVRTKTGASDDYGYTF.

The CDR3 DNA reads as TGTGCCAGCAGCTTAGCGGGGGTAGGTGGCTACACCTTC. Translation: CASSLAGVGGYTF. J is TRBJ1-2 and V is TRBV7-2; D perhaps matches TRBD1 (5 bases). CDR1 and CDR2 (germline): SGHTA, FQGNSA. Trimming shortened V by 0 bases and J by 7 bases, and 9 bases separated the two germline ends. This CDR3 region has 13 residues.

V is TRBV19 and J is TRBJ2-5; the D is unclear. Germline V gene lookup returns CDR1 LNHDA and CDR2 SQIVND (reference sequence). The ends were cut back, 7 bases at V and 5 bases at J, with 8 bases in the middle. The CDR3 is made up of 11 amino acids. CDR3 residues: CASKSWETQYF. CDR3 DNA sequence: TGTGCCAGTAAATCCTGGGAGACCCAGTACTTC.

The rearrangement joins TRBV9 to TRBJ2-1, with D perhaps being TRBD1 or TRBD2 (5 bases each). Germline V gene data show CDR1 as SGDLS and CDR2 as YYNGEE. The germline V and J ends were trimmed by 0 bases and 0 bases, with 19 bases remaining between them. The CDR3 spans 19 residues. CDR3 loop: CASSVEDSRGRSSYNEQFF. The CDR3 DNA follows: TGTGCCAGCAGCGTAGAGGACTCGAGGGGCCGGAGCTCCTACAATGAGCAGTTCTTC.

This clone was counted a single time. The chain carries TRBV19 and TRBJ1-2, with 8 bases that match TRBD1. J lost 7 bases, V lost 7 bases, and 14 bases had no gene match. Germline values: CDR1 LNHDA, CDR2 SQIVND (reference sequence). The CDR3 sequence is 15 residues long. The CDR3 region is CASTPQPPGGGGYTF. The CDR3 nucleotides read TGTGCCAGTACCCCCCAGCCCCCAGGGGGCGGTGGCTACACCTTC.

The CDR3 reads CASSRGLNTEAFF. The CDR3 DNA is TGTGCCAGCAGTAGGGGGTTGAACACTGAAGCTTTCTTT. The chain links TRBV11-2 to TRBJ1-1; weak D call: TRBD1 (6 bases). Trimming shortened V by 6 bases and J by 0 bases, and 8 bases separated the two germline ends. This CDR3 spans 13 amino acids. Germline V gives CDR1 SGHAT, CDR2 FQNNGV. Full variable domain (outside the CDR3, taken from reference TRBV11-2 and TRBJ1-1): EAGVAQSPRYKIIEKRQSVAFWCNPISGHATLYWYQQILGQGPKLLIQFQNNGVVDDSQLPKDRFSAERLKGVDSTLKIQPAKLEDSAVYLCASSRGLNTEAFFGQGTRLTVV.

The CDR3 DNA follows: TGTGCCAGCAGTCCCTCCGGGACCGGGACCTACGAGCAGTACTTC. It yields the protein CASSPSGTGTYEQYF. The chain has TRBV28 and TRBJ2-7, with D perhaps given as TRBD1 or TRBD2 (5 bases each). This CDR3 contains 15 residues. V was shortened by 5 bases and J by 2 bases, with 16 bases between the two germline ends. Germline V gene data show CDR1 as MDHEN and CDR2 as SYDVKM.

The chain uses TRBV7-9 and TRBJ2-5; unclear D gene. Trimming took 4 bases from V and 2 from J, leaving 11 bases between them. Germline V gene sequence: CDR1 SEHNR, CDR2 FQNEAQ (reference sequence). CDR3 length: 14 residues. The CDR3 DNA is TGTGCCAGCAGCTCACGTCCGGCTCAAGAGACCCAGTACTTC. Translated: CASSSRPAQETQYF.

The DNA of the CDR3 is TGTGCCAGCAGCGTAGAGGGGGGGACCTATGGCTACACCTTC. It encodes CASSVEGGTYGYTF. The V call is TRBV9, the J call TRBJ1-2, with D possibly matching TRBD1 (6 bases). Germline V gene sequence: CDR1 SGDLS, CDR2 YYNGEE. The CDR3 is 14 residues long. V lost 0 bases and J lost 4, with 10 bases in between.

The J gene is TRBJ1-3, the V gene TRBV4-1, with D unclear. The CDR3 has 17 amino acids. Germline V lookup: CDR1 MGHRA, CDR2 YSYEKL. Trimming left V 6 bases short and J 3 bases short, with 21 bases between. In DNA form, the CDR3 reads TGCGCCAGCAGGGACCTTGGACCCCACCGAATTGGAAACACCATATATTTT. Protein: CASRDLGPHRIGNTIYF.

This rearrangement joins TRBV7-8 to TRBJ2-7; possibly TRBD1 or TRBD2 for D (5 bases each). The V gene's germline CDR1 is SGHVS and CDR2 FQNEAQ. The CDR3 loop spans 16 amino acids. Trimming removed 0 bases at V and 3 bases at J, with 15 bases between. The CDR3 nucleotides are TGTGCCAGCAGCTTAGCAAATCGGGGCAAGGGCTACGAGCAGTACTTC. Translating it yields CASSLANRGKGYEQYF. The full variable domain, with the rest looked up from reference TRBV7-8 and TRBJ2-7, is GAGVSQSPRYKVAKRGQDVALRCDPISGHVSLFWYQQALGQGPEFLTYFQNEAQLDKSGLPSDRFFAERPEGSVSTLKIQRTQQEDSAVYLCASSLANRGKGYEQYFGPGTRLTVT.

The genes are TRBV5-1 and TRBJ2-5; D might be TRBD1 (5 bases). The length of the CDR3 is 15 residues. Germline CDR1 is SGHRS and CDR2 is YFSETQ. Trimming stripped 0 bases from V and 4 bases from J, with 13 bases between. The CDR3 DNA sequence: TGCGCCAGCAGCTTGGGGGTTCAGGGCGGAGAGACCCAGTACTTC. Its translation: CASSLGVQGGETQYF.

This clone appeared a single time. The CDR3, as DNA: TGCGCCAGCAGCCACCTTCGAGACAGGGATATCAATGAGCAGTTCTTC. Encoded protein: CASSHLRDRDINEQFF. This chain connects TRBV4-3 to TRBJ2-1, with 7 bases matching TRBD1. CDR1 and CDR2 from the germline V gene are LGHNA and YSLEER. The CDR3 length is 16 residues. V trimming: 3 bases; J trimming: 6 bases; junction bases outside the gene matches: 11.

This clone was picked up one time. The J gene is TRBJ2-6, the V gene TRBV18; the D is unclear. CDR1 KGHSH and CDR2 LQKENI come from the germline V gene. The V gene lost 3 bases and the J gene lost 1 base, with 10 bases spanning the gap. There are 16 residues in the CDR3. Here the CDR3 reads CASSPTVGSGANVLTF. CDR3 in DNA: TGTGCCAGCTCACCTACAGTGGGGTCTGGGGCCAACGTCCTGACTTTC. The complete variable domain, with remaining parts taken from reference TRBV18 and TRBJ2-6, reads NAGVMQNPRHLVRRRGQEARLRCSPMKGHSHVYWYRQLPEEGLKFMVYLQKENIIDESGMPKERFSAEFPKEGPSILRIQQVVRGDSAAYFCASSPTVGSGANVLTFGAGSRLTVL.